These 23 T cell receptor beta chains share one sample of origin, sequenced in a study of blood T cell repertoires in COVID-19. Sequencing was performed with immunoSEQ multiplex PCR; in TCRdb, only in-frame clones are kept and a portion is missing. The table records 310,000 or so clones, roughly 90% of them present only once. Specimen: PBMCs or T cells enriched from blood (not recorded which). The receptors shown here come from a young woman who had recovered from COVID-19.

CDR3 in DNA: TGTGCCAGCAGCGAGTTAAAAGTTGGCTACACCTTC. Protein sequence: CASSELKVGYTF. The chain has TRBV7-8 and TRBJ1-2; the D is unclear. V gave up 5 bases and J gave up 7 bases, with 11 bases separating them. CDR3 length: 12 amino acids. Germline V CDR1 and CDR2: SGHVS, FQNEAQ. Full variable domain (remainder filled in from reference TRBV7-8 and TRBJ1-2): GAGVSQSPRYKVAKRGQDVALRCDPISGHVSLFWYQQALGQGPEFLTYFQNEAQLDKSGLPSDRFFAERPEGSVSTLKIQRTQQEDSAVYLCASSELKVGYTFGSGTRLTVV.

The chain is built from TRBV29-1 and TRBJ1-2, with 7 bases fitting TRBD1. This CDR3 spans 14 amino acids. Germline V CDR1 and CDR2: SQVTM, ANQGSEA. V lost 6 bases and J lost 8; bases outside the gene matches: 15. The CDR3 sequence: CSVPRQGRRGGYTF. The CDR3 nucleotides are TGCAGCGTCCCCCGACAGGGCCGGCGGGGAGGCTACACCTTC.

V and J are TRBV6-5 and TRBJ1-2; unclear D gene. This CDR3 has 14 amino acids. Trimming pared 7 bases from V and 6 bases from J, leaving 18 bases between. Germline values: CDR1 MNHEY, CDR2 SVGAGI. The CDR3 spells CASTSRALPDGYTF. CDR3 in DNA: TGTGCCAGCACAAGCCGTGCCCTGCCCGATGGCTACACCTTC.

The chain joins TRBV6-2 or TRBV6-3 to TRBJ2-7; D is undetermined. CDR1 is MNHEY, CDR2 SVGEGT, per germline. This CDR3 spans 12 amino acids. V was cut by 5 bases and J by 6 bases, with 11 bases left in between. The CDR3 here is CASSPPVAEQYF. The CDR3 coding sequence is TGTGCCAGCAGTCCCCCGGTCGCCGAGCAGTACTTC.

V and J are TRBV15 and TRBJ2-3, with D maybe TRBD2 (6 bases). CDR1 and CDR2 (germline): LNHNV, YYDKDF (reference sequence). The germline V and J ends were trimmed by 8 bases and 2 bases, with 14 bases remaining between them. The CDR3 contains 14 residues. As DNA, the CDR3 is TGTGCCACCTCCTTGACGGGAGACACAGATACGCAGTATTTT. Amino acid sequence: CATSLTGDTDTQYF.

On this clone itself: The same CDR3 is also encoded by other DNA sequences in this sample. The J gene is TRBJ2-5, the V gene TRBV28, with TRBD1 matching 10 bases. With V trimmed by 6 bases and J by 4 bases, 8 bases remained unmatched. This CDR3 has 15 residues. Germline CDR1 is MDHEN and CDR2 is SYDVKM. The CDR3 nucleotides are TGTGCCAGCAGCCCGGGACAGGGGAGAGGAGAGACCCAGTACTTC. It translates to CASSPGQGRGETQYF.

This clone was picked up one time. This chain links TRBV27 with TRBJ2-7; 7 nucleotides line up with TRBD1. The CDR3 totals 14 residues. With 2 bases clipped from V and 7 bases from J, the junction kept 8 bases outside the gene matches. Germline V gene sequence: CDR1 MNHEY, CDR2 SMNVEV (reference sequence). The CDR3 nucleotides are TGTGCCAGCAGTTTAGATCGGACAGGCCAGGAGCAGTACTTC. It encodes CASSLDRTGQEQYF.

V gene TRBV6-2 or TRBV6-3 combines with J gene TRBJ2-7; 9 bases line up with TRBD2. CDR1 is MNHEY and CDR2 is SVGEGT in the germline V gene. V trimming: 5 bases; J trimming: 2 bases; junction bases outside the gene matches: 19. The CDR3 runs to 19 residues. The CDR3 region is CASSPADPWSGGLPYEQYF. CDR3 bases: TGTGCCAGCAGTCCCGCAGACCCGTGGAGCGGGGGGCTCCCCTACGAGCAGTACTTC.

The chain uses TRBV10-3 and TRBJ1-1; unclear D gene. The CDR3 is 14 residues long. CDR1 ENHRY and CDR2 SYGVKD come from the germline V gene. The V end lost 2 bases, the J end lost 6 bases, and 13 bases lay between the germline ends. The CDR3 loop reads CAISENIVSAEAFF. The DNA of the CDR3 is TGTGCCATCAGTGAGAATATAGTGAGCGCTGAAGCTTTCTTT.

The chain couples TRBV3-1 (or the pseudogene TRBV3-2) to TRBJ2-3, with TRBD2 matching over 11 bases. From germline, CDR1 is LGHDT and CDR2 YNNKEL (reference sequence). The CDR3 sequence is 18 residues long. V lost 0 bases, J lost 11 bases, and 16 bases stayed unmatched. The CDR3 sequence: CASSQDFPSTLSGGGQYF. The DNA of the CDR3 is TGTGCCAGCAGCCAAGATTTCCCCTCAACCCTTAGCGGGGGGGGGCAGTATTTT.

The chain employs TRBV28 and TRBJ2-1, with 8 nucleotides matching TRBD2. Unmatched junction bases numbered 4, after V lost 6 bases and J lost 6 bases. Per the germline V gene, CDR1 is MDHEN and CDR2 is SYDVKM. The CDR3 consists of 13 residues. The CDR3 sequence is CASRDRGGNEQFF. In nucleotides, the CDR3 is TGTGCCAGCAGGGATCGGGGGGGCAATGAGCAGTTCTTC.

The chain employs TRBV29-1 and TRBJ2-7, with 8 nucleotides matching TRBD2. V was pared by 7 bases and J by 4 bases, with 6 bases of the junction left unmatched. Looked up from germline, CDR1 is SQVTM and CDR2 is ANQGSEA. The CDR3 loop spans 12 amino acids. Here the CDR3 reads CSAGTGGYEQYF. The CDR3 DNA sequence: TGCAGCGCCGGCACGGGAGGGTACGAGCAGTACTTC.

This clone was found once. The chain couples TRBV3-1 (or the pseudogene TRBV3-2) to TRBJ2-1, with 7 bases aligning to TRBD2. J gave up 0 bases and V 4 bases, and 6 bases lay outside the gene matches. Germline loops: CDR1 LGHDT, CDR2 YNNKEL (reference sequence). The CDR3 is 16 amino acids. The CDR3 reads CASSPLSGISYNEQFF. CDR3 DNA sequence: TGTGCCAGCAGCCCTCTAAGCGGGATCTCCTACAATGAGCAGTTCTTC.

This rearrangement joins TRBV6-6 to TRBJ1-2; D uncertain. This CDR3 is 15 amino acids long. Trimming removed 6 bases at V and 3 bases at J, with 17 bases between. CDR1 is MNHNY and CDR2 is SVGAGI in the germline V gene (reference sequence). CDR3 protein: CASSIEFWSHYGYTF. Here the CDR3 DNA reads TGTGCCAGCAGCATCGAGTTTTGGTCTCACTATGGCTACACCTTC.

This rearrangement joins TRBV5-1 to TRBJ2-7; perhaps TRBD1 as D (7 bases). Per the germline V gene, CDR1 is SGHRS and CDR2 is YFSETQ. The CDR3 is made up of 15 amino acids. The V gene lost 3 bases and the J gene lost 0 bases, with 13 bases spanning the gap. CDR3 nucleotide sequence: TGCGCCAGCAGCTATTCAGGGGGGAGCTCCTACGAGCAGTACTTC. Translated, it gives CASSYSGGSSYEQYF.

The rearrangement uses TRBV11-1 and TRBJ2-1; 7 positions match TRBD2. Trimming at V came to 0 bases and at J to 0 bases, leaving 2 bases not matched to a gene. Germline loops: CDR1 SGHAT, CDR2 FQDESV (reference sequence). The CDR3 totals 16 residues. CDR3 in amino acids: CASSLAPSGSYNEQFF. As DNA, the CDR3 is TGTGCCAGCAGCTTAGCTCCTAGCGGCTCCTACAATGAGCAGTTCTTC.

The chain combines TRBV5-5 with TRBJ1-2, with 9 positions matching TRBD1. V lost 4 bases and J lost 4; bases outside the gene matches: 8. The germline gives CDR1 SGHKS, CDR2 YYEKEE (reference sequence). The CDR3 spans 15 residues. In DNA, the CDR3 is TGTGCCAGCAGCCGACATGACAGGGGGGCCTATGGCTACACCTTC. Translation gives CASSRHDRGAYGYTF.

V gene TRBV9 combines with J gene TRBJ2-1; D gene unclear. The CDR3 has 16 amino acids. V lost 2 bases and J 4 bases, leaving 16 bases between the germline ends. Germline CDR1 is SGDLS and CDR2 is YYNGEE. This chain's CDR3 is CASSVDSASPYNEQFF. CDR3 sequence (DNA): TGTGCCAGCAGCGTCGACTCGGCCTCCCCTTACAATGAGCAGTTCTTC.

In its sample, this clone was seen once. The chain joins TRBV2 to TRBJ1-3; the D gene is possibly TRBD1 (6 bases). The V end was cut by 7 bases, the J end by 1 base, with 11 bases between. The length of the CDR3 is 14 residues. Germline V gene sequence: CDR1 SNHLY, CDR2 FYNNEI. The CDR3 here is CASTATGSGNTIYF. Here the CDR3 DNA reads TGTGCCAGCACCGCAACAGGGTCTGGAAACACCATATATTTT.

The chain employs TRBV5-3 and TRBJ1-5, with D tentatively TRBD1 (6 bases). TRBV5-3 is filed as an ORF, its function uncertain. This CDR3 is built from 15 residues. V gave up 0 bases and J gave up 5 bases, with 12 bases separating them. CDR3 sequence (DNA): TGTGCCAGAAGCTTGGTGACAGGTAGAGATCAGCCCCAGCATTTT. This gives the protein CARSLVTGRDQPQHF.

This sequence joins TRBV25-1 and TRBJ1-4; TRBD1 agrees at 7 bases. The CDR3 is 17 residues long. V lost 5 bases to trimming and J lost 7 bases; unmatched junction nucleotides: 16. Germline V gene sequence: CDR1 MGHDK, CDR2 SYGVNS. The CDR3 region is CASSRARGRTGGEKLFF. CDR3 coding DNA: TGTGCCAGCAGTAGGGCCCGGGGCCGGACAGGCGGTGAAAAACTGTTTTTT. The full variable domain, completed using reference TRBV25-1 and TRBJ1-4, is EADIYQTPRYLVIGTGKKITLECSQTMGHDKMYWYQQDPGMELHLIHYSYGVNSTEKGDLSSESTVSRIRTEHFPLTLESARPSHTSQYLCASSRARGRTGGEKLFFGSGTQLSVL.

The rearrangement joins TRBV4-3 to TRBJ1-1; the D gene is possibly TRBD1 (5 bases). This CDR3 region has 14 residues. CDR1 LGHNA and CDR2 YSLEER come from the germline V gene. V was clipped by 4 bases and J by 7 bases, with 16 bases between them. The CDR3 is CASSPGREEGEAFF. The CDR3 DNA sequence: TGCGCCAGCAGCCCGGGACGGGAGGAAGGTGAAGCTTTCTTT.

This rearrangement joins TRBV7-6 to TRBJ1-2, with a weak D call TRBD1 (6 bases). CDR1 and CDR2 (germline): SGHVS, FNYEAQ. CDR3 length: 13 amino acids. The V gene lost 1 base and the J gene lost 8 bases, with 11 bases spanning the gap. The CDR3 nucleotides read TGTGCCAGCAGCTTAGTTGGGGGCGCGGGCTACACCTTC. This sequence encodes CASSLVGGAGYTF.